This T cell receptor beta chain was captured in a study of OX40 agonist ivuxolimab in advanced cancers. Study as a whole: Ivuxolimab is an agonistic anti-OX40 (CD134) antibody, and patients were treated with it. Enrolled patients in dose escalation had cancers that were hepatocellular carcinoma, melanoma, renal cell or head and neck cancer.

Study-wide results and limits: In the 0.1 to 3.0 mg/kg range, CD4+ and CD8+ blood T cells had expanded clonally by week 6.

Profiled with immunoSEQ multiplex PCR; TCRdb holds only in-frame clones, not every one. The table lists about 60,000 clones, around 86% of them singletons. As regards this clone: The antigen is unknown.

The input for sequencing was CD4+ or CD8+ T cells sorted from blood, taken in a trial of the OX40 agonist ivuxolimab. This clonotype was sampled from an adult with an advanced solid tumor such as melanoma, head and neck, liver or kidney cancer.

The CDR3 spells CASSRDLNLGEQYF. CDR3 coding DNA: TGTGCCAGCAGCCGCGACCTCAACCTAGGCGAGCAGTACTTC. The J gene is TRBJ2-7, the V gene TRBV7-2; D gene unclear. The CDR3 is 14 residues long. Per germline, CDR1 SGHTA and CDR2 FQGNSA. Trimming removed 5 bases from V and 6 bases from J, with 17 bases in between.